The 15 T cell receptor beta chains given below trace back to one sample, sequenced in a study of Ad26.COV2.S vaccination and SARS-CoV-2 variants. As for treatment: some 20 received Ad26.COV2.S at low or high dose, single or two shots; several received placebo; per-sample allocation not given. On day 63 after the first injection, vaccine and placebo recipients gave samples. TCRdb's table, derived via immunoSEQ multiplex PCR, lists solely in-frame clones and lacks some. The sample has approximately 400,000 clones; about 80% are singletons. This material consisted of peripheral blood, taken in a trial of Ad26.COV2.S vaccine versus placebo. The receptors derive from a person aged 18-65 years who received the Ad26.COV2.S COVID-19 vaccine or a placebo.

This clone was recorded once. This sequence joins TRBV20-1 and TRBJ2-1; the D gene is possibly TRBD2 (5 bases). The CDR3 runs 11 residues. Between the trimmed V and J ends, which lost 6 bases and 7 bases, there was a span of 10 bases. Germline-derived CDR1 and CDR2 are DFQATT and SNEGSKA (reference sequence). CDR3 sequence reads: CSAGLVNEQFF. In nucleotides, the CDR3 is TGCAGTGCCGGACTCGTGAATGAGCAGTTCTTC.

The chain joins TRBV19 to TRBJ1-5; 8 bases match TRBD1. The V segment lost 6 bases and the J segment 3 bases; nucleotides outside the gene matches: 10. The length of the CDR3 is 16 residues. The germline V gene encodes CDR1 LNHDA and CDR2 SQIVND (reference sequence). CDR3 sequence (DNA): TGTGCCAGTAGCATGGCCCAGGGGGCCCACAATCAGCCCCAGCATTTT. This codes for CASSMAQGAHNQPQHF.

The V and J genes are TRBV18 and TRBJ2-2; TRBD2 might be the D (6 bases). The CDR3 covers 16 residues. V was clipped by 4 bases and J by 0 bases, with 12 bases between them. Germline V gene lookup returns CDR1 KGHSH and CDR2 LQKENI. Here the CDR3 DNA reads TGTGCCAGCTCACTGGAGAGCGGGCCGAACACCGGGGAGCTGTTTTTT. It specifies CASSLESGPNTGELFF.

The chain combines TRBV5-6 with TRBJ2-3; no clear D gene. The CDR3 covers 15 residues. The germline CDR1 and CDR2 sequences are SGHDT and YYEEEE. The germline V and J ends were trimmed by 1 base and 0 bases, with 9 bases remaining between them. This CDR3 is CASSLYPLSTDTQYF. The DNA for the CDR3 is TGTGCCAGCAGCTTGTATCCCCTTAGCACAGATACGCAGTATTTT.

The chain combines TRBV7-2 with TRBJ1-1; tentative D call: TRBD1 (5 bases). The germline gives CDR1 SGHTA, CDR2 FQGNSA. Deletions cut 2 bases from V and 1 base from J, with 8 bases between. The CDR3 spans 14 residues. CDR3 protein: CASSLRGRNTEAFF. CDR3 sequence (DNA): TGTGCCAGCAGCTTACGGGGACGGAACACTGAAGCTTTCTTT.

V usage is TRBV29-1 and J usage is TRBJ2-3; tentatively, D is TRBD1 or TRBD2 (5 bases each). CDR3 size: 14 residues. CDR1 is SQVTM, CDR2 ANQGSEA, per germline. CDR3 loop: CASTRDLGTDTQYF. As DNA, the CDR3 is TGCGCATCCACCCGGGACCTTGGCACAGATACGCAGTATTTT.

The V and J genes are TRBV4-1 and TRBJ2-5; tentatively, D is TRBD2 (6 bases). Germline loops: CDR1 MGHRA, CDR2 YSYEKL. Trimming took 1 base from V and 3 from J, leaving 18 bases between them. The CDR3 is 17 residues long. The CDR3 DNA follows: TGCGCCAGCAGCCAAGTTTTCCGGGAGAGGCCCAAAGAGACCCAGTACTTC. Residues: CASSQVFRERPKETQYF.

This chain joins TRBV3-1 (or the pseudogene TRBV3-2) and TRBJ1-2, with 10 bases matching TRBD1. V shed 3 bases, J shed 7 bases, and the junction held 5 bases outside the gene matches. This CDR3 has 14 residues. Looked up from germline, CDR1 is LGHDT and CDR2 is YNNKEL (reference sequence). The CDR3 DNA is TGTGCCAGCAGCCACTTGGACAGGGGGGGTGGCTACACCTTC. Amino acid sequence: CASSHLDRGGGYTF.

Points on this clone: The sample carries other DNA sequences with the same CDR3. This chain connects TRBV18 to TRBJ1-5; 7 positions match TRBD1. V was clipped by 3 bases and J by 10 bases; unmatched bases: 3. This CDR3 comprises 12 residues. In germline, CDR1 is KGHSH, CDR2 LQKENI. The CDR3 nucleotides are TGTGCCAGCTCACCGACAGGGCAACCCCAGCATTTT. The encoded protein is CASSPTGQPQHF. The whole variable domain, filled in from reference TRBV18 and TRBJ1-5, reads NAGVMQNPRHLVRRRGQEARLRCSPMKGHSHVYWYRQLPEEGLKFMVYLQKENIIDESGMPKERFSAEFPKEGPSILRIQQVVRGDSAAYFCASSPTGQPQHFGDGTRLSIL.

This clone was observed once. This rearrangement joins TRBV4-3 to TRBJ2-7; 7 positions match TRBD1. The CDR3 is 15 amino acids. V gave up 0 bases and J gave up 4 bases; unmatched junction bases: 6. Germline values: CDR1 LGHNA, CDR2 YSLEER. DNA of the CDR3: TGCGCCAGCAGCCAAGATACAGGGGCAGTTTACGAGCAGTACTTC. Amino acids: CASSQDTGAVYEQYF.

The rearrangement links TRBV5-1 to TRBJ1-5, with a tentative D call TRBD1 (6 bases). Between the trimmed V and J ends, which lost 3 bases and 5 bases, there was a span of 15 bases. CDR1 SGHRS and CDR2 YFSETQ come from the germline V gene. This CDR3 is 15 amino acids long. This CDR3 is CASSSTGSPDQPQHF. In DNA form, the CDR3 reads TGCGCCAGCAGCTCCACAGGGAGTCCCGATCAGCCCCAGCATTTT.

The V gene is TRBV7-2, the J gene TRBJ2-1; 11 positions agree with TRBD1. The CDR3 is 15 residues long. The germline CDR1 and CDR2 sequences are SGHTA and FQGNSA. V trimming: 5 bases; J trimming: 8 bases; junction bases outside the gene matches: 8. The CDR3 nucleotides are TGTGCCAGCAGCGCCCGGGACAGGGGGTTGGATGAGCAGTTCTTC. Amino acids: CASSARDRGLDEQFF. Looking up the rest from reference TRBV7-2 and TRBJ2-1 gives the full variable domain: GAGVSQSPSNKVTEKGKDVELRCDPISGHTALYWYRQSLGQGLEFLIYFQGNSAPDKSGLPSDRFSAERTGGSVSTLTIQRTQQEDSAVYLCASSARDRGLDEQFFGPGTRLTVL.

This clone was seen only a few times. V gene TRBV6-2 or TRBV6-3 combines with J gene TRBJ1-5; TRBD1 matches 7 bases. The germline CDR1 and CDR2 sequences are MNHEY and SVGEGT. With V trimmed by 5 bases and J by 1 base, 5 bases remained unmatched. There are 15 residues in the CDR3. CDR3 sequence reads: CASSETGTSNQPQHF. As DNA, the CDR3 is TGTGCCAGCAGTGAGACAGGGACCAGCAATCAGCCCCAGCATTTT.

This chain connects TRBV5-1 to TRBJ1-5, with a possible D match to TRBD1 (6 bases). The CDR3 runs 14 residues. The V end lost 4 bases, the J end lost 5 bases, and 13 bases lay between the germline ends. The V gene's germline CDR1 is SGHRS and CDR2 YFSETQ. CDR3 coding DNA: TGCGCCAGCAGCGAGGGGGGATGGGATCAGCCCCAGCATTTT. Its translation: CASSEGGWDQPQHF.

This rearrangement joins TRBV7-3 to TRBJ1-2; tentative D call: TRBD1 (5 bases). Trimming left V 3 bases short and J 8 bases short, with 19 bases between. The CDR3 has 15 residues. Looked up from germline, CDR1 is SGHTA and CDR2 is FQGTGA. The CDR3 loop reads CASSFEGTIRGGYTF. CDR3 DNA sequence: TGTGCCAGCAGCTTTGAGGGCACCATAAGGGGAGGCTACACCTTC.